Following are 27 T cell receptor beta chains from one sample sequenced in a study of blood T cells in healthy people across ages. PCR was performed a second time for roughly 6 to 12 cycles using a sample-barcoded 5' primer and a J-beta primer mix. Via MiXCR, TCRdb re-called the 5' RACE reads, giving one row per CDR3 protein. This sample carries some 1,500,000 distinct CDR3 sequences, approximately 43% of them seen once, and the ten largest clones take approximately 4%. The sequencing sample was made of blood. Receptors originate from a woman under 30 in good health.

This rearrangement joins TRBV29-1 to TRBJ1-1, with D maybe TRBD1 (5 bases). The CDR3 is made up of 11 amino acids. V lost 4 bases and J lost 6, with 9 bases in between. The germline V gene encodes CDR1 SQVTM and CDR2 ANQGSEA. As DNA, the CDR3 is TGCAGCGTTGGCAGGGTGTCTGAAGCTTTCTTT. Protein product: CSVGRVSEAFF.

The chain joins TRBV6-5 to TRBJ2-6, with TRBD1 as a possible D gene (5 bases). Germline V gene sequence: CDR1 MNHEY, CDR2 SVGAGI. V lost 6 bases, J lost 9 bases, and 12 bases lay in between. CDR3 length: 13 amino acids. CDR3 nucleotides: TGTGCCAGCAGGGGCAGGGTGGACAACGTCCTGACTTTC. Translating it yields CASRGRVDNVLTF.

This chain connects TRBV6-1 to TRBJ2-5; D remains ambiguous. CDR1 and CDR2 from the germline V gene are MNHNS and SASEGT. There are 11 residues in the CDR3. Trimming pared 2 bases from V and 11 bases from J, leaving 9 bases between. The CDR3 protein is CASSEFDEQYF. CDR3 nucleotide sequence: TGTGCCAGCAGTGAATTTGATGAGCAGTACTTC.

The gene calls are TRBV19 and TRBJ2-5; TRBD1 agrees at 8 bases. V lost 5 bases, J lost 5 bases, and 7 bases stayed unmatched. The CDR3 is 14 residues long. Germline values: CDR1 LNHDA, CDR2 SQIVND (reference sequence). CDR3 sequence reads: CASSPPAGGETQYF. Here the CDR3 DNA reads TGTGCCAGTAGTCCGCCGGCAGGGGGCGAGACCCAGTACTTC.

The rearrangement links TRBV4-1 to TRBJ2-3; a possible D gene is TRBD2 (5 bases). The CDR3 length is 18 residues. Germline V gene sequence: CDR1 MGHRA, CDR2 YSYEKL. With 0 bases removed from V and 7 bases from J, the gap between germline ends came to 23 bases. The CDR3 protein is CASSQDIDSSTRGHTQYF. The CDR3 nucleotides are TGCGCCAGCAGCCAAGATATTGACTCTAGCACCCGTGGCCATACGCAGTATTTT.

This clonotype was recorded a few times. One end of the junction does not line up with germline, which may come from a read error. The V and J genes are TRBV2 and TRBJ1-2; maybe TRBD1 (6 bases). The germline V gene encodes CDR1 SNHLY and CDR2 FYNNEI. The CDR3 is 15 residues long. CDR3 residues: CASIEWTGAPDGYTF. The CDR3 DNA reads TGTGCCAGCATTGAATGGACGGGGGCGCCGGATGGCTACACCTTC.

This clonotype was seen only a few times. The chain joins TRBV28 to TRBJ1-5; D possibly corresponds to TRBD1 (5 bases). V shed 3 bases and J shed 7 bases, with 13 bases lying between them. This CDR3 comprises 14 residues. From germline, CDR1 is MDHEN and CDR2 SYDVKM. CDR3 amino acids: CASSFAQGWQPQHF. The CDR3 region has the DNA TGTGCCAGCAGTTTTGCGCAGGGTTGGCAGCCCCAGCATTTT.

V and J are TRBV24-1 and TRBJ1-2; possibly TRBD1 for D (6 bases). V lost 9 bases and J 2 bases, leaving 12 bases between the germline ends. The CDR3 consists of 13 residues. Germline V gene lookup returns CDR1 KGHDR and CDR2 SFDVKD. The CDR3 DNA sequence: TGTGCCACCCAGGACAGCGCAAACTATGGCTACACCTTC. It translates to CATQDSANYGYTF.

The chain uses TRBV3-1 and TRBJ1-2; possible D gene TRBD1, 5 bases. Germline V gene sequence: CDR1 LGHDT, CDR2 YNNKEL (reference sequence). Trimming took off 1 base at V and 4 bases at J, with 13 bases between the two ends. The CDR3 is made up of 15 amino acids. Here the CDR3 DNA reads TGTGCCAGCAGCCAAGGAACAGGCTATCCCTATGGCTACACCTTC. Residues: CASSQGTGYPYGYTF.

The CDR3 DNA reads as TGTGCCAGCAGCCAAGACCCGAGAGGGGAAAAACTGTTTTTT. Residues: CASSQDPRGEKLFF. The V call is TRBV14, the J call TRBJ1-4; D call uncertain. The CDR3 spans 14 residues. V was cut by 0 bases and J by 8 bases, with 10 bases left in between. CDR1 and CDR2 (germline): SGHDN, FVKESK.

This clonotype was found a few times. The chain is built from TRBV9 and TRBJ2-1; 7 nucleotides agree with TRBD2. The CDR3 sequence is 17 residues long. Trimming cost V 0 bases and J 0 bases; bases outside gene matches: 6. CDR1 SGDLS and CDR2 YYNGEE come from the germline V gene. The DNA for the CDR3 is TGTGCCAGCAGCGTAGGTCTAGCGGAGAGCTCCTACAATGAGCAGTTCTTC. Its translation: CASSVGLAESSYNEQFF.

The gene calls are TRBV20-1 and TRBJ2-2, with 8 nucleotides matching TRBD2. Germline trimming cut 3 bases from V and 4 bases from J; bases unmatched to any gene: 7. The CDR3 totals 15 residues. CDR1 is DFQATT and CDR2 is SNEGSKA in the germline V gene (reference sequence). CDR3 DNA: TGCAGTGCTAGGGGTTCGGGAGGGTTCACCGGGGAGCTGTTTTTT. It specifies CSARGSGGFTGELFF.

The J gene is TRBJ2-3, the V gene TRBV15; D is undetermined. From germline, CDR1 is LNHNV and CDR2 YYDKDF (reference sequence). V lost 1 base and J 2 bases, leaving 4 bases between the germline ends. The CDR3 is made up of 13 amino acids. CDR3 in amino acids: CATSRVPTDTQYF. DNA for the CDR3: TGTGCCACCAGCAGAGTCCCCACAGATACGCAGTATTTT.

The rearrangement links TRBV7-2 to TRBJ1-1; the match to TRBD1 covers 8 bases. The V gene's germline CDR1 is SGHTA and CDR2 FQGNSA. CDR3 length: 15 residues. The V and J ends lost 0 bases and 7 bases, in that order; junction bases with no gene match: 7. CDR3 sequence: CASSLASGQGGEAFF. Written as DNA, the CDR3 is TGTGCCAGCAGCTTAGCCTCCGGACAGGGAGGTGAAGCTTTCTTT.

The V gene is TRBV20-1, the J gene TRBJ1-2; D ambiguous. Trimming removed 6 bases at V and 0 bases at J, with 17 bases between. Germline-derived CDR1 and CDR2 are DFQATT and SNEGSKA (reference sequence). The CDR3 has 15 residues. In DNA form, the CDR3 reads TGCAGTGCCCCGGGAAGGTTTGAGACTAACTATGGCTACACCTTC. This sequence encodes CSAPGRFETNYGYTF.

The chain couples TRBV7-9 to TRBJ1-4, with 7 bases lining up with TRBD1. In germline, CDR1 is SEHNR, CDR2 FQNEAQ (reference sequence). The CDR3 is 14 amino acids. Losses at the gene ends were 3 bases for V and 4 bases for J; bases not matched to a gene: 2. CDR3 in DNA: TGTGCCAGCAGCTTGAGGGACAGTAATGAAAAACTGTTTTTT. Its protein product is CASSLRDSNEKLFF.

The gene calls are TRBV3-1 and TRBJ2-1; possibly TRBD2 for D (6 bases). CDR1 and CDR2 from the germline V gene are LGHDT and YNNKEL (reference sequence). Trimming left V 5 bases short and J 7 bases short, with 21 bases between. The CDR3 loop spans 16 amino acids. CDR3 coding DNA: TGTGCCAGCAGCATGGGGGGTTCTCTGAGGTATAATGAGCAGTTCTTC. Its translation: CASSMGGSLRYNEQFF.

V and J are TRBV7-9 and TRBJ2-1, with 13 bases aligning to TRBD2. Losses at the gene ends were 3 bases for V and 1 base for J; bases not matched to a gene: 9. The CDR3 length is 19 residues. The germline V gene has CDR1 SEHNR and CDR2 FQNEAQ (reference sequence). DNA of the CDR3: TGTGCCAGCAGCTTCCCAAGGACTAGCGGGAGTTTGTCCTACAATGAGCAGTTCTTC. Translating gives CASSFPRTSGSLSYNEQFF.

The rearrangement uses TRBV5-1 and TRBJ1-4; D unresolved. Germline loops: CDR1 SGHRS, CDR2 YFSETQ. The ends were cut back, 6 bases at V and 6 bases at J, with 15 bases in the middle. The CDR3 runs 14 residues. CDR3 bases: TGCGCCAGCAAGCTAGGGTGGGAAGATGAAAAACTGTTTTTT. Residues: CASKLGWEDEKLFF.

The rearrangement uses TRBV27 and TRBJ2-1; a possible D gene is TRBD2 (5 bases). Looked up from germline, CDR1 is MNHEY and CDR2 is SMNVEV (reference sequence). Trimming left V 5 bases short and J 10 bases short, with 15 bases between. The CDR3 contains 13 residues. CDR3 coding DNA: TGTGCCAGCAGTGTATTGGGAGTCGGAGAGCAGTTCTTC. Protein product: CASSVLGVGEQFF.

This clonotype was found a few times. The J gene is TRBJ2-5, the V gene TRBV12-3 or TRBV12-4; a weak D match, TRBD1 (7 bases). Trimming cost V 8 bases and J 5 bases, with 15 bases left between them. CDR3 length: 13 amino acids. For the CDR3, the DNA is TGTGCCAGCTCCAGGGGGGAAGATGAGACCCAGTACTTC. Encoded protein: CASSRGEDETQYF.

The J gene is TRBJ2-1, the V gene TRBV13; TRBD1 matches at 10 bases. Germline CDR1 PRHDT, CDR2 FYEKMQ (reference sequence). The CDR3 length is 16 residues. With V trimmed by 8 bases and J by 8 bases, 15 bases remained unmatched. Written as DNA, the CDR3 is TGTGCCAGCTCCACGCCCCGGGACAGGGGATGGCATGAGCAGTTCTTC. It codes for CASSTPRDRGWHEQFF.

This clonotype was found a few times. The V call is TRBV30, the J call TRBJ2-7; possible D gene TRBD2, 7 bases. The CDR3 sequence is 17 residues long. Trimming took 0 bases from V and 4 from J, leaving 22 bases between them. CDR1 GTSNPN and CDR2 SVGIG come from the germline V gene (reference sequence). CDR3 DNA: TGTGCCTGGAGTGTAAAGGCTCGGGGGGCGTTCCAATACGAGCAGTACTTC. Translation gives CAWSVKARGAFQYEQYF.

CDR3 sequence: CASSQDKGTYEQYF. The CDR3 DNA follows: TGCGCCAGCAGCCAAGACAAGGGCACCTACGAGCAGTACTTC. The V call is TRBV4-3, the J call TRBJ2-7; D is unresolved. Germline V CDR1 and CDR2: LGHNA, YSLEER. The length of the CDR3 is 14 residues. V lost 0 bases and J 2 bases, leaving 8 bases between the germline ends.

Of note for this clonotype: A much larger clone lies a single base off, so this may be a read error. The chain links TRBV24-1 to TRBJ2-4; D may match TRBD1 or TRBD2 (5 bases each). V lost 3 bases and J lost 13, with 27 bases in between. Germline CDR1 reads KGHDR; CDR2 reads SFDVKD. This CDR3 comprises 17 residues. CDR3 amino acids: CATSDTPPGLTYNEQYF. CDR3 in DNA: TGTGCCACCAGTGATACCCCTCCGGGGCTAACCTACAATGAGCAGTACTTC.

This rearrangement joins TRBV20-1 to TRBJ2-3, with 9 nucleotides matching TRBD2. Trimming cost V 3 bases and J 4 bases; bases outside gene matches: 2. The CDR3 is 13 amino acids. Germline V gene data show CDR1 as DFQATT and CDR2 as SNEGSKA (reference sequence). CDR3 DNA sequence: TGCAGTGCTAGTAGCGGGAGAGCAGATACGCAGTATTTT. Encoded protein: CSASSGRADTQYF.

This clonotype was picked up a small number of times. The chain employs TRBV20-1 and TRBJ1-5; 10 bases fit TRBD1. The V segment lost 3 bases and the J segment 3 bases; nucleotides outside the gene matches: 5. The CDR3 is 15 residues long. Germline V CDR1 and CDR2: DFQATT, SNEGSKA (reference sequence). DNA of the CDR3: TGCAGTGCTAGGGGGACAGGGGTTGCCAATCAGCCCCAGCATTTT. The encoded protein is CSARGTGVANQPQHF.